Sequencing of this TCR beta chain was carried out in a study of T-cell memory formation after mild COVID-19. Background on the study: TCR clusters mostly belonged to single donors.

The CDR3 totals 17 residues. The ends lost 4 bases at V and 8 bases at J; junction bases unmatched: 13. Germline V gene data show CDR1 as MNHEY and CDR2 as SVGAGI. From the 5' RACE reads, TCRdb called clonotypes with MiXCR, one entry per CDR3 protein. The sample has about 300,000 distinct CDR3 sequences, less than 20% seen once. In its sample, this clonotype was seen a few times. Material: PBMCs or a T cell subset sorted from them (not recorded which). This rearrangement joins TRBV6-5 to TRBJ2-1, with 11 bases matching TRBD2. The TCR sequence derives from a man in his late teens or twenties who had mild COVID-19 (a few samples of this study predate the infection). Cell type and time point are not known. The CDR3 nucleotides read TGTGCCAGCAGTTTCTCGAGACTAGCGGGGCCTACGGATGAGCAGTTCTTC. This sequence encodes CASSFSRLAGPTDEQFF.